A few counts support the clone carrying this T cell receptor (beta chain). What it recognizes is unknown. The data were taken from a study of yellow fever vaccine responses in identical twins. Each CDR3 protein gets one entry after TCRdb re-called the RT-PCR reads with MiXCR. The sample records roughly 23,000 distinct CDR3 sequences, over 75% being singletons. Points from the study as a whole: A vaccine T cell response that seemed partly convergent and partly personalized was reported in twins.

This receptor was taken from a woman under 30 who received the yellow fever vaccine. The source was T cells from blood (PBMCs), unsorted or a sorted subset (not recorded which), collected before or after yellow fever vaccination (not recorded which).

The CDR3 region is CASSDSPGRNTDTQYF. CDR3 DNA sequence: TGTGCCAGCAGTGACAGCCCAGGGAGGAACACAGATACGCAGTATTTT. The V gene is TRBV2, the J gene TRBJ2-3; maybe TRBD2 (6 bases). The CDR3 extends over 16 amino acids. Trimming left V 3 bases short and J 2 bases short, with 15 bases between. CDR1 is SNHLY, CDR2 FYNNEI, per germline.